The 24 T cell receptor beta chains presented below share a single source sample, sequenced in a study of blood T cell repertoires in COVID-19. Repertoires were generated with immunoSEQ multiplex PCR, while TCRdb's copy carries only in-frame clones and drops some. The table lists about 190,000 clones, around 82% of them singletons. The sample comprised PBMCs or T cells enriched from blood (not recorded which). These receptors were obtained from a woman aged 60-70 years with acute COVID-19.

The chain joins TRBV27 to TRBJ2-6; no definite D call. The germline CDR1 and CDR2 sequences are MNHEY and SMNVEV (reference sequence). The V end was cut by 5 bases, the J end by 4 bases, with 6 bases between. CDR3 size: 13 residues. CDR3 sequence: CASSPLGANVLTF. In DNA form, the CDR3 reads TGTGCCAGCAGTCCCCTCGGGGCCAACGTCCTGACTTTC.

The rearrangement joins TRBV12-3 or TRBV12-4 to TRBJ1-1; D gene uncertain. The CDR3 loop spans 12 amino acids. V was clipped by 8 bases and J by 3 bases, with 10 bases between them. The chain's CDR3 is CASGSRDTEAFF. For the CDR3, the DNA is TGTGCCAGCGGGTCCCGGGACACTGAAGCTTTCTTT.

The chain combines TRBV24-1 with TRBJ2-2, with 10 nucleotides matching TRBD1. From germline, CDR1 is KGHDR and CDR2 SFDVKD. After removal of 5 bases from V and 6 bases from J, the junction contained 14 bases not matched to a gene. The CDR3 extends over 18 amino acids. The chain's CDR3 is CATSALGGGQGSAGELFF. In DNA, the CDR3 is TGTGCCACCAGTGCCCTCGGGGGGGGACAGGGGTCGGCCGGGGAGCTGTTTTTT.

V is TRBV9 and J is TRBJ2-1; D gene uncertain. The CDR3 covers 13 residues. The germline V and J ends were trimmed by 4 bases and 10 bases, with 15 bases remaining between them. The germline V gene encodes CDR1 SGDLS and CDR2 YYNGEE. The chain's CDR3 is CASSPNGLWEQFF. The DNA for the CDR3 is TGTGCCAGCAGCCCCAATGGGCTATGGGAGCAGTTCTTC.

The chain has TRBV7-2 and TRBJ1-3; D not certain. Germline V gene data show CDR1 as SGHTA and CDR2 as FQGNSA. This CDR3 contains 15 residues. Trimming removed 1 base at V and 0 bases at J, with 7 bases between. Here the CDR3 reads CASSLDYSSGNTIYF. CDR3 nucleotides: TGTGCCAGCAGCTTAGATTACAGCTCTGGAAACACCATATATTTT.

A note on this clone: This could be a read error, since a much larger clone is one nucleotide away. The genes are TRBV12-3 or TRBV12-4 and TRBJ2-5; 7 bases match TRBD1. The CDR3 totals 13 residues. The V gene end was trimmed by 6 bases and the J gene end by 2 bases; junction bases not matched to a gene: 3. For the CDR3, the DNA is TGTGCCAGCAGGAGGGGACAGCAAGAGACCCAGTACTTC. It encodes CASRRGQQETQYF.

This chain joins TRBV4-2 and TRBJ2-1; TRBD1 matches at 10 bases. The V gene end was trimmed by 4 bases and the J gene end by 5 bases; junction bases not matched to a gene: 8. The germline V gene has CDR1 LGHNA and CDR2 YNFKEQ. This CDR3 contains 16 residues. Here the CDR3 reads CASSPGQGNGNNEQFF. CDR3 nucleotide sequence: TGTGCCAGCAGCCCGGGACAGGGGAATGGTAACAATGAGCAGTTCTTC.

This clone was counted once. V usage is TRBV18 and J usage is TRBJ2-1; possibly TRBD2 for D (5 bases). Germline V lookup: CDR1 KGHSH, CDR2 LQKENI. This CDR3 is 11 amino acids long. V gave up 8 bases and J gave up 13 bases, with 15 bases separating them. As DNA, the CDR3 is TGTGCCAGCACAAAGGAGGCCCTACAGTTCTTC. Encoded protein: CASTKEALQFF.

The chain uses TRBV3-1 (or the pseudogene TRBV3-2) and TRBJ1-1, with D possibly matching TRBD1 (5 bases). V shed 2 bases and J shed 6 bases, with 7 bases lying between them. The germline V gene has CDR1 LGHDT and CDR2 YNNKEL (reference sequence). The length of the CDR3 is 12 residues. This chain's CDR3 is CASSQWGAEAFF. CDR3 coding DNA: TGTGCCAGCAGCCAATGGGGGGCTGAAGCTTTCTTT.

As DNA, the CDR3 is TGTGCCAGCAGCTTGGGTCACTATAGTGGCTACACCTTC. This gives the protein CASSLGHYSGYTF. The chain employs TRBV7-2 and TRBJ1-2, with no clear D. Germline V gene sequence: CDR1 SGHTA, CDR2 FQGNSA. V dropped 3 bases and J dropped 7 bases, with 12 bases sitting between them. The CDR3 totals 13 residues.

The chain combines TRBV11-2 with TRBJ2-6, with a possible D match to TRBD2 (5 bases). Germline V gives CDR1 SGHAT, CDR2 FQNNGV. Trimming shortened V by 3 bases and J by 4 bases, and 7 bases separated the two germline ends. The CDR3 contains 14 residues. For the CDR3, the DNA is TGTGCCAGCAGCTTCGGCGGGGGGGCCAACGTCCTGACTTTC. This sequence encodes CASSFGGGANVLTF. Filled out from reference TRBV11-2 and TRBJ2-6, the complete variable domain reads EAGVAQSPRYKIIEKRQSVAFWCNPISGHATLYWYQQILGQGPKLLIQFQNNGVVDDSQLPKDRFSAERLKGVDSTLKIQPAKLEDSAVYLCASSFGGGANVLTFGAGSRLTVL.

This sequence joins TRBV24-1 and TRBJ2-3; D perhaps matches TRBD2 (5 bases). The CDR3 is 18 residues long. Trimming removed 3 bases at V and 1 base at J, with 19 bases between. Germline assignment: CDR1 KGHDR and CDR2 SFDVKD. CDR3 residues: CATSDPVPLAEGTDTQYF. CDR3 bases: TGTGCCACCAGTGATCCTGTACCCCTAGCCGAGGGCACAGATACGCAGTATTTT.

The chain uses TRBV30 and TRBJ1-2; TRBD1 aligns across 8 bases. Germline V gene data show CDR1 as GTSNPN and CDR2 as SVGIG (reference sequence). Trimming took 3 bases from V and 4 from J; bases not matched to a gene: 13. The CDR3 is made up of 16 amino acids. CDR3 protein: CAWRQVRGPKGYGYTF. CDR3 DNA: TGTGCCTGGAGACAGGTCAGGGGGCCTAAAGGCTATGGCTACACCTTC.

Remarks on this clone: The same CDR3 arises from other DNA sequences in this sample as well. The chain couples TRBV18 to TRBJ2-7, with 12 bases lining up with TRBD2. The CDR3 contains 15 residues. The germline V gene has CDR1 KGHSH and CDR2 LQKENI. Trimming took 6 bases from V and 0 from J; bases not matched to a gene: 3. Here the CDR3 reads CASSPTSGSSYEQYF. The CDR3 bases are TGTGCCAGCTCTCCGACTAGCGGGAGCTCCTACGAGCAGTACTTC. Combining the CDR3 with reference TRBV18 and TRBJ2-7 gives the whole variable domain NAGVMQNPRHLVRRRGQEARLRCSPMKGHSHVYWYRQLPEEGLKFMVYLQKENIIDESGMPKERFSAEFPKEGPSILRIQQVVRGDSAAYFCASSPTSGSSYEQYFGPGTRLTVT.

CDR3 sequence: CASSLSSGRNQPQHF. CDR3 DNA: TGCGCCAGCAGCTTGTCATCAGGTCGGAACCAGCCCCAGCATTTT. The chain employs TRBV5-1 and TRBJ1-5; D remains unclear. The CDR3 spans 15 residues. CDR1 is SGHRS and CDR2 is YFSETQ in the germline V gene. Trimming pared 1 base from V and 7 bases from J, leaving 15 bases between.

This clone was observed many times. The gene calls are TRBV5-4 and TRBJ1-4, with 8 bases aligning to TRBD1. There are 15 residues in the CDR3. The ends lost 2 bases at V and 7 bases at J; junction bases unmatched: 7. Per the germline V gene, CDR1 is SGHNT and CDR2 is YYREEE (reference sequence). In DNA form, the CDR3 reads TGTGCCAGCAGCTTTCAGGGTCAGGGGGCTGAAAAACTGTTTTTT. This sequence encodes CASSFQGQGAEKLFF.

The rearrangement uses TRBV30 and TRBJ2-3, with TRBD2 matching 7 bases. Germline values: CDR1 GTSNPN, CDR2 SVGIG (reference sequence). There are 14 residues in the CDR3. The trim removed 2 bases at V and 6 bases at J, leaving 8 bases unmatched. In DNA form, the CDR3 reads TGTGCCTGGAGTAAGACGACTAGCTCGGATACGCAGTATTTT. It codes for CAWSKTTSSDTQYF.

The chain uses TRBV27 and TRBJ1-4; D unclear. Germline V gives CDR1 MNHEY, CDR2 SMNVEV (reference sequence). V was shortened by 0 bases and J by 8 bases, with 10 bases between the two germline ends. CDR3 length equals 14 residues. CDR3 loop: CASSLSGLGEKLFF. CDR3 in DNA: TGTGCCAGCAGTTTATCAGGTTTGGGCGAAAAACTGTTTTTT.

This chain connects TRBV9 to TRBJ1-2; the match to TRBD1 covers 7 bases. The CDR3 has 13 residues. The ends lost 3 bases at V and 7 bases at J; junction bases unmatched: 6. In germline, CDR1 is SGDLS, CDR2 YYNGEE. Here the CDR3 reads CASSAGGIAGYTF. The CDR3 DNA reads TGTGCCAGCAGCGCAGGGGGAATAGCTGGCTACACCTTC.

This chain connects TRBV20-1 to TRBJ2-7; 7 positions agree with TRBD1. V lost 3 bases to trimming and J lost 1 base; unmatched junction nucleotides: 3. There are 13 residues in the CDR3. Looked up from germline, CDR1 is DFQATT and CDR2 is SNEGSKA (reference sequence). CDR3 in amino acids: CSASQGESYEQYV. The DNA of the CDR3 is TGCAGTGCTAGTCAGGGGGAATCCTACGAGCAGTACGTC.

This CDR3 reads CASSRQFLYQETQYF. The CDR3 DNA reads TGTGCCAGCAGCCGCCAGTTCCTGTACCAAGAGACCCAGTACTTC. This chain links TRBV5-5 with TRBJ2-5, with no clear D. CDR1 is SGHKS, CDR2 YYEKEE, per germline (reference sequence). Between the trimmed V and J ends, which lost 4 bases and 0 bases, there was a span of 13 bases. The CDR3 contains 15 residues.

This CDR3 reads CASSTGDEKLFF. CDR3 bases: TGTGCCAGCTCCACAGGTGATGAAAAACTGTTTTTT. The chain couples TRBV18 to TRBJ1-4; D is possibly TRBD1 (5 bases). Germline loops: CDR1 KGHSH, CDR2 LQKENI. The V gene lost 6 bases and the J gene lost 6 bases, with 8 bases spanning the gap. The CDR3 runs to 12 residues.

This clone appeared once. The V and J genes are TRBV4-1 and TRBJ1-2; weak D call: TRBD1 (5 bases). Germline V gives CDR1 MGHRA, CDR2 YSYEKL. Deletions cut 1 base from V and 2 bases from J, with 11 bases between. The CDR3 covers 15 residues. CDR3 bases: TGCGCCAGCAGCCAAGTTGGGGCCTCGAACTATGGCTACACCTTC. Translating gives CASSQVGASNYGYTF.

This clone appeared many times. The chain combines TRBV7-9 with TRBJ1-1; no clear D. The germline CDR1 and CDR2 sequences are SEHNR and FQNEAQ (reference sequence). Trimming took 4 bases from V and 0 from J, leaving 12 bases between them. This CDR3 has 15 amino acids. CDR3 coding DNA: TGTGCCAGCAGCTCCTCTAGAGGATTGAACACTGAAGCTTTCTTT. Translation: CASSSSRGLNTEAFF. Looking up the rest from reference TRBV7-9 and TRBJ1-1 gives the full variable domain: DTGVSQNPRHKITKRGQNVTFRCDPISEHNRLYWYRQTLGQGPEFLTYFQNEAQLEKSRLLSDRFSAERPKGSFSTLEIQRTEQGDSAMYLCASSSSRGLNTEAFFGQGTRLTVV.